This entry describes one T cell receptor beta chain. The table came from immunoSEQ multiplex PCR; TCRdb's copy has only in-frame clones and leaves some out. The sample contains 90,000 to 130,000 clones, around 93% of which appear only once. Regarding time point: peripheral blood 6 weeks after treatment start. This CDR3 comprises 15 residues. Germline assignment: CDR1 SGHRS and CDR2 YFSETQ. After removal of 4 bases from V and 1 base from J, the junction contained 2 bases not matched to a gene. The sample originates from a study of PD-L1 blockade in urothelial cancer. The chain uses TRBV5-1 and TRBJ2-1, with 10 bases matching TRBD2. The clonotype comes from a man in his 60s with urothelial cancer. This material consisted of PBMCs, taken around atezolizumab (anti-PD-L1) treatment. The CDR3 here is CASSPSGGSYNEQFF. The CDR3 DNA reads as TGCGCCAGCAGCCCTAGCGGGGGATCCTACAATGAGCAGTTCTTC.